This entry features one TCR beta chain sequence. What it binds is unknown. The sample comes from a study of T-cell memory formation after mild COVID-19. Study-level background: TCR clusters largely stayed donor specific. Study-wide points: Researchers found some responding clones in pre-infection memory, a sign that cross-reactive memory joined. CD8+ contracting clones occupied EMRA, while CD4+ ones occupied mainly CM and EM.

It was 5'RACE with constant-segment primers that produced the TCR alpha and TCR beta cDNA libraries, which carried sample barcodes and UMIs. TCRdb re-derived calls from the 5' RACE reads in MiXCR, one entry per CDR3 protein. In the table there are a few hundred thousand distinct CDR3 sequences, approximately 29% of which are singletons. This TCR came from an adult woman who had mild COVID-19 (a few samples of this study predate the infection). Cell type and time point are not known. Material for sequencing was PBMCs or a T cell subset sorted from them (not recorded which).

CDR3 bases: TGTGCCACCAGTGATTTTCGCAGCGGGAGCTACACCTTC. The encoded protein is CATSDFRSGSYTF. This chain connects TRBV24-1 to TRBJ1-2; D call uncertain. The CDR3 is 13 amino acids. The germline V and J ends were trimmed by 1 base and 9 bases, with 11 bases remaining between them. Germline CDR1 reads KGHDR; CDR2 reads SFDVKD.